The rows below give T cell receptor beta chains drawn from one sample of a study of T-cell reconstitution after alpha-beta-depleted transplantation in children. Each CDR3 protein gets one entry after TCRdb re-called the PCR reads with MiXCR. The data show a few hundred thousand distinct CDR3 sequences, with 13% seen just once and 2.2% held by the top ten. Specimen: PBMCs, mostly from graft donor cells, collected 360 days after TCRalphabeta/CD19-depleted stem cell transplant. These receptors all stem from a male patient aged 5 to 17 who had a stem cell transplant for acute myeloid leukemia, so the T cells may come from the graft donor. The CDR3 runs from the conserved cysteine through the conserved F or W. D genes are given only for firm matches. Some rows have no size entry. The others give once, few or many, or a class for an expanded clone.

CDR3: CASSLLGPYGYTF
DNA: TGTGCCAGCAGCTTATTGGGGCCCTATGGCTACACCTTC
D: -
size: -
V: TRBV7-2
J: TRBJ1-2

CDR3: CASSLSRGPYEQYF
DNA: TGTGCCAGCAGCTTAAGTAGGGGGCCCTACGAGCAGTACTTC
D: TRBD1
size: few
V: TRBV7-3
J: TRBJ2-7

CDR3: CASSLLQGAGEQYF
DNA: TGTGCCAGCAGTTTACTACAGGGGGCCGGCGAGCAGTACTTC
D: TRBD1
size: many
V: TRBV12-3/TRBV12-4
J: TRBJ2-7

CDR3: CASSLLAGGDTQYF
DNA: TGTGCCAGCAGCCTTCTAGCGGGAGGGGATACGCAGTATTTT
D: TRBD2
size: many
V: TRBV3-1
J: TRBJ2-3

CDR3: CASSLLSLGAGTKETQYF
DNA: TGTGCCAGCAGTTTATTATCACTGGGGGCCGGGACCAAAGAGACCCAGTACTTC
D: -
size: once
V: TRBV12-3/TRBV12-4
J: TRBJ2-5

CDR3: CSARGQTTDTQYF
DNA: TGCAGTGCCCGAGGACAGACCACAGATACGCAGTATTTT
D: -
size: -
V: TRBV20-1
J: TRBJ2-3

CDR3: CASSYSLTSGLFSYNEQFF
DNA: TGTGCCAGCAGTTACTCGCTGACTAGCGGGCTCTTTTCCTACAATGAGCAGTTCTTC
D: TRBD2
size: -
V: TRBV6-2/TRBV6-3
J: TRBJ2-1

CDR3: CASSADARGSEQYF
DNA: TGTGCCAGCAGTGCCGACGCCAGAGGCTCCGAGCAGTACTTC
D: -
size: -
V: TRBV27
J: TRBJ2-7

CDR3: CASSQWTSKEDGYTF
DNA: TGTGCCAGCAGCCAATGGACCTCAAAGGAGGATGGCTACACCTTC
D: -
size: -
V: TRBV3-1
J: TRBJ1-2

CDR3: CASYRGQETQYF
DNA: TGTGCCAGCTACAGGGGGCAAGAGACCCAGTACTTC
D: TRBD1
size: many
V: TRBV6-5
J: TRBJ2-5

CDR3: CASSLWTSGLVNTEAFF
DNA: TGTGCCAGCAGCTTGTGGACATCTGGGCTGGTGAACACTGAAGCTTTCTTT
D: -
size: -
V: TRBV7-3
J: TRBJ1-1

CDR3: CASSESFSGSTYEQYF
DNA: TGCGCCAGCAGTGAGTCCTTTAGCGGGAGTACCTACGAGCAGTACTTC
D: TRBD2
size: few
V: TRBV10-2
J: TRBJ2-7

CDR3: CSARDRQGIHEQYF
DNA: TGCAGTGCTAGAGACCGACAGGGGATCCACGAGCAGTACTTC
D: TRBD1
size: -
V: TRBV20-1
J: TRBJ2-7

CDR3: CASSGRQGYTQYF
DNA: TGTGCCAGCAGCGGCAGACAGGGTTATACGCAGTATTTT
D: TRBD1
size: -
V: TRBV9
J: TRBJ2-3

CDR3: CASSSQGNMNTEAFF
DNA: TGTGCCAGCTCGAGCCAGGGTAACATGAACACTGAAGCTTTCTTT
D: -
size: few
V: TRBV18
J: TRBJ1-1

CDR3: CSVEGGGPSYNEQFF
DNA: TGCAGCGTTGAAGGAGGGGGGCCCTCCTACAATGAGCAGTTCTTC
D: -
size: many
V: TRBV29-1
J: TRBJ2-1

CDR3: CASRLQGTQYF
DNA: TGTGCCAGCAGACTCCAAGGGACCCAGTACTTC
D: -
size: many
V: TRBV28
J: TRBJ2-5

CDR3: CSAEVNQRNNNEQFF
DNA: TGCAGTGCTGAAGTGAATCAGCGGAACAACAATGAGCAGTTCTTC
D: -
size: -
V: TRBV20-1
J: TRBJ2-1

CDR3: CASSLARRTDTQYF
DNA: TGTGCCAGCAGTTTAGCCAGGCGCACAGATACGCAGTATTTT
D: -
size: -
V: TRBV12-3/TRBV12-4
J: TRBJ2-3

CDR3: CASGETQYTDTQYF
DNA: TGTGCCAGCGGCGAAACCCAATACACAGATACGCAGTATTTT
D: -
size: many
V: TRBV28
J: TRBJ2-3

CDR3: CAGSLAGAGQETQYF
DNA: TGCGCCGGATCCTTGGCGGGAGCAGGGCAAGAGACCCAGTACTTC
D: TRBD2
size: -
V: TRBV5-1
J: TRBJ2-5

CDR3: CASRRGGGYEQYF
DNA: TGTGCCAGCCGCCGGGGGGGAGGCTACGAGCAGTACTTC
D: TRBD2
size: few
V: TRBV12-3/TRBV12-4
J: TRBJ2-7

CDR3: CASSLWRSDTQYF
DNA: TGTGCCAGCAGTTTGTGGAGGTCAGATACGCAGTATTTT
D: -
size: few
V: TRBV28
J: TRBJ2-3

CDR3: CSVGGSNEQYF
DNA: TGCAGCGTTGGGGGCAGTAACGAGCAGTACTTC
D: -
size: -
V: TRBV29-1
J: TRBJ2-7

CDR3: CSVRSQETQYF
DNA: TGCAGTGTAAGGTCCCAAGAGACCCAGTACTTC
D: -
size: -
V: TRBV20-1
J: TRBJ2-5

CDR3: CASSLLALNTDTQYF
DNA: TGTGCCAGCAGCCTACTAGCACTGAACACAGATACGCAGTATTTT
D: -
size: few
V: TRBV12-3/TRBV12-4
J: TRBJ2-3

CDR3: CASSDFSGMNTGELFF
DNA: TGTGCCAGCAGCGACTTTAGCGGGATGAACACCGGGGAGCTGTTTTTT
D: TRBD2
size: -
V: TRBV11-3
J: TRBJ2-2

CDR3: CSVDFGHGYTEAFF
DNA: TGCAGCGTTGATTTTGGTCATGGGTACACTGAAGCTTTCTTT
D: -
size: -
V: TRBV29-1
J: TRBJ1-1

CDR3: CSPSGSTDTQYF
DNA: TGCAGCCCGTCAGGAAGCACAGATACGCAGTATTTT
D: -
size: few
V: TRBV20-1
J: TRBJ2-3

CDR3: CSASGTWGGEQFF
DNA: TGCAGTGCGTCGGGGACATGGGGCGGTGAGCAGTTCTTC
D: -
size: few
V: TRBV20-1
J: TRBJ2-1

CDR3: CASSGEVPGISFF
DNA: TGTGCCAGCAGTGGGGAGGTTCCGGGAATATCTTTCTTT
D: -
size: -
V: TRBV28
J: TRBJ1-1

CDR3: CASSTRITGTGELFF
DNA: TGTGCCAGCAGCACCAGGATCACGGGCACCGGGGAGCTGTTTTTT
D: -
size: few
V: TRBV7-2
J: TRBJ2-2

CDR3: CSALPGQAGDEQYF
DNA: TGCAGTGCTCTACCCGGACAGGCTGGCGACGAGCAGTACTTC
D: TRBD1
size: -
V: TRBV20-1
J: TRBJ2-7

CDR3: CASSLDVRGINTEAFF
DNA: TGTGCCAGCAGCTTAGACGTACGGGGAATAAACACTGAAGCTTTCTTT
D: -
size: few
V: TRBV7-9
J: TRBJ1-1

CDR3: CATRGARDGDYNEQFF
DNA: TGTGCCACCAGGGGGGCGAGGGACGGGGACTACAATGAGCAGTTCTTC
D: -
size: few
V: TRBV24-1
J: TRBJ2-1

CDR3: CATSGPSKDEQYF
DNA: TGTGCCACCAGTGGTCCCTCTAAGGACGAGCAGTACTTC
D: -
size: -
V: TRBV24-1
J: TRBJ2-7

CDR3: CASSLLPSGDTQYF
DNA: TGTGCCAGCAGCTTACTACCTAGCGGGGATACGCAGTATTTT
D: TRBD2
size: many
V: TRBV7-9
J: TRBJ2-3

CDR3: CASSFYAYEQFF
DNA: TGTGCCAGCAGTTTCTATGCGTATGAGCAGTTCTTC
D: -
size: many
V: TRBV28
J: TRBJ2-1

CDR3: CASRQRRDRPYEQYF
DNA: TGTGCCAGCAGACAGCGACGGGACAGGCCCTACGAGCAGTACTTC
D: -
size: -
V: TRBV21-1
J: TRBJ2-7

CDR3: CASSNRVKGGKNTEAFF
DNA: TGTGCCAGCAGTAACCGGGTTAAGGGAGGTAAGAACACTGAAGCTTTCTTT
D: -
size: few
V: TRBV6-2/TRBV6-3
J: TRBJ1-1

CDR3: CATSRDTQASYNEQFF
DNA: TGTGCCACCAGCAGAGATACGCAGGCGTCCTACAATGAGCAGTTCTTC
D: -
size: few
V: TRBV15
J: TRBJ2-1